This is a list of T cell receptor beta chains from one sample in a study of beta chain features in type 1 diabetes. Profiling relied on immunoSEQ multiplex PCR, and the TCRdb table lists in-frame clones only, not all of them. The sample includes under 300,000 clones, under 8.5% of them seen just once. The sample comprised central memory CD4+ T cells from blood. These receptors originate from a young woman in good health. Each CDR3 is given with its conserved first and last residue. D genes are given only for firm matches. Clone sizes are given selectively: once, few, many, or a class where the clone is expanded.

abundance,d_gene,j_gene,v_gene,CDR3aa,CDR3nt
many,NA,TRBJ1-2,TRBV25-1,CASSQEDGYTF,TGTGCCAGCAGTCAAGAGGATGGCTACACCTTC
many,TRBD2,TRBJ2-1,TRBV7-2,CASSLLGGSGNEQFF,TGTGCCAGCAGCTTACTCGGCGGGAGCGGCAATGAGCAGTTCTTC
once,NA,TRBJ2-1,TRBV20-1,CSPQGNEQFF,TGCAGCCCTCAGGGCAATGAGCAGTTCTTC
NA,TRBD2,TRBJ2-1,TRBV7-9,CASSTREGRDEQFF,TGTGCCAGCAGCACGAGAGAGGGGAGGGATGAGCAGTTCTTC
few,TRBD2,TRBJ2-5,TRBV4-1,CASSQGTSGTQYF,TGCGCCAGCAGCCAAGGGACTAGCGGGACCCAGTACTTC
few,NA,TRBJ2-2,TRBV5-1,CASSFGNTGELFF,TGCGCCAGCAGCTTCGGAAACACCGGGGAGCTGTTTTTT
many,NA,TRBJ1-5,TRBV5-6,CASSLGTGGQPQHF,TGTGCCAGCAGCTTGGGTACGGGGGGTCAGCCCCAGCATTTT
NA,NA,TRBJ2-1,TRBV11-1,CASRPSFWAGTNNEQFF,TGTGCCAGCAGACCCTCGTTTTGGGCAGGGACAAACAATGAGCAGTTCTTC
NA,NA,TRBJ2-1,TRBV28,CASSTPFGMGNEQFF,TGTGCCAGCTCGACCCCGTTCGGGATGGGAAATGAGCAGTTCTTC
few,NA,TRBJ2-3,TRBV2,CASNNADISDTQYF,TGTGCCAGCAATAACGCAGATATTTCAGATACGCAGTATTTT
few,NA,TRBJ1-4,TRBV2,CASSSQDEKLFF,TGTGCCAGCAGTTCACAAGACGAAAAACTGTTTTTT
few,NA,TRBJ2-5,TRBV25-1,CASSPSGEVETQYF,TGTGCCAGCAGTCCATCGGGGGAGGTCGAGACCCAGTACTTC
NA,NA,TRBJ1-4,TRBV2,CASRNDQEKLFF,TGTGCCAGCAGAAACGATCAGGAGAAACTGTTTTTT
NA,NA,TRBJ2-5,TRBV7-6,CASTHRPQQTQYF,TGTGCCAGCACCCACCGACCCCAACAGACCCAGTACTTC
NA,NA,TRBJ2-2,TRBV18,CASSPDLLSANTGELFF,TGTGCCAGCTCACCGGACCTCCTCTCGGCGAACACCGGGGAGCTGTTTTTT
NA,NA,TRBJ1-1,TRBV7-6,CASKNSWGDTEAFF,TGTGCCAGCAAGAACTCGTGGGGGGACACTGAAGCTTTCTTT
few,NA,TRBJ2-1,TRBV5-6,CASSLRGQGDNEQFF,TGTGCCAGCAGCTTGCGGGGACAAGGAGACAATGAGCAGTTCTTC
many,TRBD2,TRBJ2-3,TRBV4-3,CASSQDTVAGSDTQYF,TGCGCCAGCAGCCAAGATACGGTAGCGGGGAGTGATACGCAGTATTTT
few,NA,TRBJ1-2,TRBV7-2,CASSTRTDIWYGYTF,TGTGCCAGCAGCACTAGGACAGACATCTGGTATGGCTACACCTTC
NA,TRBD1,TRBJ2-6,TRBV5-4,CASSLIGTGYSGANVLTF,TGTGCCAGCAGCTTGATTGGGACAGGATACTCTGGGGCCAACGTCCTGACTTTC
few,TRBD1,TRBJ2-7,TRBV7-9,CASSKQGTSYEQYF,TGTGCCAGCAGCAAACAGGGGACCTCCTACGAGCAGTACTTC
many,NA,TRBJ2-3,TRBV28,CAGGRTDTQYF,TGTGCCGGGGGCAGGACAGATACGCAGTATTTT
many,NA,TRBJ1-6,TRBV6-1,CASSELEGLNSPLHF,TGTGCCAGCAGTGAATTGGAGGGGCTTAATTCACCCCTCCACTTT
NA,TRBD2,TRBJ2-3,TRBV28,CASSSGTSGNTDTQYF,TGTGCCAGCAGTTCCGGGACTAGCGGTAACACAGATACGCAGTATTTT
few,NA,TRBJ2-2,TRBV5-4,CASSSAGARYSGELFF,TGTGCCAGCAGCTCTGCAGGGGCCCGGTACAGCGGGGAGCTGTTTTTT
NA,TRBD1,TRBJ2-5,TRBV7-3,CASSLTSTGGSETQYF,TGTGCCAGCAGCTTAACGTCGACAGGGGGCTCAGAGACCCAGTACTTC
NA,TRBD1,TRBJ1-5,TRBV27,CASSLSGQGFQPQHF,TGTGCCAGCAGTTTATCCGGACAGGGCTTTCAGCCCCAGCATTTT
NA,TRBD2,TRBJ2-1,TRBV15,CATSRDRWEGNEQFF,TGTGCCACCAGCAGAGATCGGTGGGAGGGAAATGAGCAGTTCTTC
NA,NA,TRBJ2-5,TRBV15,CATSRDRGWETQYF,TGTGCCACCAGCAGAGACAGGGGTTGGGAGACCCAGTACTTC
NA,TRBD2,TRBJ2-7,TRBV27,CASSLDPTRGRGYEQYF,TGTGCCAGCAGTTTAGACCCTACTCGCGGGAGGGGCTACGAGCAGTACTTC
NA,NA,TRBJ2-7,TRBV7-2,CASTIRVSSEQYF,TGTGCCAGCACCATTCGGGTTTCCTCCGAGCAGTACTTC
few,NA,TRBJ2-3,TRBV7-9,CASSPGLNTDTQYF,TGTGCCAGCAGCCCGGGACTCAACACAGATACGCAGTATTTT
NA,TRBD2,TRBJ2-5,TRBV25-1,CASRTRTSQETQYF,TGTGCCAGCCGTACTAGGACTAGCCAAGAGACCCAGTACTTC
NA,NA,TRBJ2-3,TRBV6-6,CASTRSTDTQYF,TGTGCCAGCACCCGGAGCACAGATACGCAGTATTTT
NA,TRBD2,TRBJ2-5,TRBV7-9,CASSTGLALTETQYF,TGTGCCAGCAGCACGGGACTAGCCTTGACCGAGACCCAGTACTTC
NA,NA,TRBJ1-2,TRBV2,CASSSRGDSPGYGYTF,TGTGCCAGCAGCTCACGGGGCGACAGCCCCGGCTATGGCTACACCTTC
NA,TRBD1,TRBJ2-1,TRBV7-3,CASSSGQFNEQFF,TGTGCCAGCAGCTCGGGACAGTTCAATGAGCAGTTCTTC
few,NA,TRBJ1-2,TRBV27,CASRESWGAYGYTF,TGTGCCAGCAGGGAGAGCTGGGGGGCTTATGGCTACACCTTC
NA,TRBD1,TRBJ1-5,TRBV5-6,CASSGTGTGKRSQHF,TGTGCCAGCAGCGGAACCGGGACAGGGAAAAGGTCCCAGCATTTT
many,TRBD2,TRBJ2-1,TRBV7-3,CASSLEPLAGAREQFF,TGTGCCAGCAGCTTAGAGCCCCTAGCGGGAGCCCGTGAGCAGTTCTTC
few,NA,TRBJ2-2,TRBV6-6,CASSYEIGELFF,TGTGCCAGCAGTTACGAAATCGGGGAGCTGTTTTTT
NA,NA,TRBJ2-7,TRBV29-1,CSVQLQGRVGYEQYF,TGCAGCGTGCAGCTACAGGGGAGGGTTGGGTACGAGCAGTACTTC